What follows are 13 T cell receptor beta chains derived from one specimen sequenced in a study of identical twins. A single record per CDR3 protein comes from TCRdb applying MiXCR to the 5' RACE reads. The table has approximately 600,000 distinct CDR3 sequences, about 7.1% seen once. This sample was shared with a second study, whose subject was yellow fever vaccine responses in identical twins.

Sample: PBMCs. The receptors here all came from a woman under 30 in good health.

Many counts were recorded for this clonotype. The chain employs TRBV12-3 or TRBV12-4 and TRBJ2-1; D may be TRBD2 (5 bases). With 7 bases removed from V and 0 bases from J, the gap between germline ends came to 16 bases. The CDR3 contains 16 residues. The CDR3 region is CASIISGSGSYNEQFF. The CDR3 DNA reads TGTGCCAGCATTATCAGCGGTAGTGGCTCCTACAATGAGCAGTTCTTC.

The chain couples TRBV6-2 or TRBV6-3 to TRBJ2-7, with D perhaps given as TRBD1 or TRBD2 (5 bases each). Germline assignment: CDR1 MNHEY and CDR2 SVGEGT. V lost 5 bases and J 4 bases, leaving 12 bases between the germline ends. The CDR3 is 13 amino acids. This CDR3 reads CASSRAGGYEQYF. CDR3 sequence (DNA): TGTGCCAGCAGTCGAGCTGGGGGATACGAGCAGTACTTC.

The V gene is TRBV27, the J gene TRBJ2-4; no reliable D call. Germline V CDR1 and CDR2: MNHEY, SMNVEV (reference sequence). Trimming left V 5 bases short and J 0 bases short, with 14 bases between. CDR3 length: 16 amino acids. The CDR3 DNA sequence: TGTGCCAGCAGTCCAGTAGAGTACCTAGCCAAAAACATTCAGTACTTC. Protein: CASSPVEYLAKNIQYF.

The chain employs TRBV11-2 and TRBJ2-3; D may be TRBD1 or TRBD2 (5 bases each). The V gene lost 8 bases and the J gene lost 0 bases, with 24 bases spanning the gap. Per germline, CDR1 SGHAT and CDR2 FQNNGV. The CDR3 is 18 residues long. CDR3 DNA: TGTGCCAGCCAATTACGGACACGGGGTACTTCTAGCACAGATACGCAGTATTTT. Encoded protein: CASQLRTRGTSSTDTQYF. The full variable domain, completed using reference TRBV11-2 and TRBJ2-3, is EAGVAQSPRYKIIEKRQSVAFWCNPISGHATLYWYQQILGQGPKLLIQFQNNGVVDDSQLPKDRFSAERLKGVDSTLKIQPAKLEDSAVYLCASQLRTRGTSSTDTQYFGPGTRLTVL.

The chain links TRBV12-3 or TRBV12-4 to TRBJ2-3; 7 bases are shared with TRBD1. The trim removed 5 bases at V and 2 bases at J, leaving 7 bases unmatched. This CDR3 comprises 15 residues. The CDR3 loop is CASSMDRLSTDTQYF. The CDR3 DNA follows: TGTGCCAGCAGTATGGACAGGTTGTCCACAGATACGCAGTATTTT.

A single count supports this clonotype. This chain connects TRBV27 to TRBJ2-7; 13 bases are a match to TRBD2. The junction had 6 bases not matched to a gene; V was cut back by 8 bases and J by 5 bases. The CDR3 spans 14 residues. Germline V gives CDR1 MNHEY, CDR2 SMNVEV (reference sequence). The CDR3 region is CASRMTSGRNEQYF. The CDR3 DNA reads as TGTGCCAGCCGAATGACTAGCGGGAGGAACGAGCAGTACTTC.

This clonotype was picked up a small number of times. The genes are TRBV12-3 or TRBV12-4 and TRBJ2-5, with 8 bases identical to TRBD1. This CDR3 comprises 13 residues. The trim removed 6 bases at V and 4 bases at J, leaving 4 bases unmatched. The CDR3 reads CASSRTGPETQYF. CDR3 nucleotides: TGTGCCAGCAGCAGGACAGGGCCAGAGACCCAGTACTTC.

This clonotype was counted a few times. J is TRBJ2-1 and V is TRBV7-9; D not certain. This CDR3 region has 14 residues. Germline CDR1 and CDR2: SEHNR and FQNEAQ (reference sequence). V shed 3 bases and J shed 6 bases, with 12 bases lying between them. The CDR3 spells CASSFGSPPNEQFF. Here the CDR3 DNA reads TGTGCCAGCAGCTTCGGATCACCCCCCAATGAGCAGTTCTTC.

There are a few counts of this clonotype. V is TRBV20-1 and J is TRBJ2-1; 8 bases agree with TRBD2. V lost 0 bases and J lost 7; bases outside the gene matches: 8. This CDR3 comprises 15 residues. Per germline, CDR1 DFQATT and CDR2 SNEGSKA (reference sequence). CDR3 DNA sequence: TGCAGTGCTAGAGAGGGCGGGGGGTTTAAGAATGAGCAGTTCTTC. This translates into CSAREGGGFKNEQFF.

This clonotype appeared many times. The chain has TRBV5-1 and TRBJ1-6, with D unclear. The CDR3 is 16 residues long. Per the germline V gene, CDR1 is SGHRS and CDR2 is YFSETQ. V lost 4 bases to trimming and J lost 1 base, with 12 bases between them. CDR3 in DNA: TGCGCCAGCAGCCTAAACCAGGTGTCCTATAATTCACCCCTCCACTTT. The encoded protein is CASSLNQVSYNSPLHF.

This clonotype showed up just a few times. V gene TRBV13 combines with J gene TRBJ2-2, with D tentatively TRBD1 or TRBD2 (5 bases each). CDR3 size: 13 residues. Trimming pared 3 bases from V and 6 bases from J, leaving 8 bases between. The V gene's germline CDR1 is PRHDT and CDR2 FYEKMQ (reference sequence). For the CDR3, the DNA is TGTGCCAGCAGCTTTGGGGACGCCGGGGAGCTGTTTTTT. It encodes CASSFGDAGELFF.

This clonotype was counted at least ten times. J is TRBJ1-5 and V is TRBV12-3 or TRBV12-4; 8 bases agree with TRBD1. The CDR3 length is 15 residues. Losses at the gene ends were 6 bases for V and 0 bases for J; bases not matched to a gene: 4. The CDR3 bases are TGTGCCAGCAGGCCAGGGGGCGTTAGCAATCAGCCCCAGCATTTT. It specifies CASRPGGVSNQPQHF.

This clonotype was found many times. This chain connects TRBV29-1 to TRBJ2-5; 8 positions match TRBD1. The CDR3 is made up of 12 amino acids. J was trimmed by 5 bases and V by 3 bases; bases with no gene match: 2. CDR1 is SQVTM, CDR2 ANQGSEA, per germline. CDR3 region: CSVDRGHETQYF. The CDR3 coding sequence is TGCAGCGTTGACAGGGGGCATGAGACCCAGTACTTC.